The clone carrying this T cell receptor (beta chain) was seen just once. Its target is not known. The CDR3 has 14 amino acids. V lost 8 bases to trimming and J lost 7 bases; unmatched junction nucleotides: 12. Germline V gene data show CDR1 as MDHEN and CDR2 as SYDVKM. The treatment was: 19 received Ad26.COV2.S at low or high dose, single or two shots; five or six received placebo; per-sample allocation not given. After the first vaccine or placebo injection, samples were drawn on day 63. An Ad26 vector was used to express Wuhan-strain SARS-CoV-2 spike as the vaccine. TCRdb's table, derived via immunoSEQ multiplex PCR, lists solely in-frame clones and lacks some. The data hold 200,000 to 250,000 clones, with 88% observed a single time. This entry comes from a study of Ad26.COV2.S vaccination and SARS-CoV-2 variants. The overall study: Donor got 5x10^10 or 1x10^11 viral particles of Ad26.COV2.S. Findings of the study overall: Spike-specific CD8+ and CD4+ T cell responses reportedly showed substantial breadth after vaccination.

The V and J genes are TRBV28 and TRBJ2-7; 9 nucleotides line up with TRBD1. Sequencing used peripheral blood, obtained in a trial of Ad26.COV2.S vaccine versus placebo. The sequence was collected from a person aged 18-60 years who received the Ad26.COV2.S COVID-19 vaccine or a placebo. CDR3: CASLDRGGREEQYF. The CDR3 DNA sequence: TGTGCCAGCCTCGACAGGGGGGGCCGCGAAGAGCAGTACTTC.